The 4 T cell receptor beta chains reported below all come from one sample, sequenced in a study of T cell repertoires in cytomegalovirus infection. MiXCR was run by TCRdb on the reads, yielding one entry per CDR3 protein. The sample contains 150,000 to 200,000 distinct CDR3 sequences, about a tenth of which appear only once. The material sequenced was PBMCs. These receptors originate from a human donor in good health (CMV status not recorded). Some clones in this sample may be carry-over from other donors' samples.

This clonotype appeared many times. This chain joins TRBV7-2 and TRBJ1-3; D is unclear. The V gene's germline CDR1 is SGHTA and CDR2 FQGNSA. The CDR3 extends over 16 amino acids. The V end was cut by 0 bases, the J end by 0 bases, with 9 bases between. CDR3 region: CASSLADANSGNTIYF. The CDR3 DNA is TGTGCCAGCAGCTTAGCTGACGCGAACTCTGGAAACACCATATATTTT.

This clonotype occurred many times. The rearrangement uses TRBV4-1 and TRBJ1-2; D is ambiguous. The CDR3 has 15 amino acids. The V and J ends lost 0 bases and 0 bases respectively, with 8 bases between them. Germline CDR1 is MGHRA and CDR2 is YSYEKL. The CDR3 loop is CASSQETASNYGYTF. The CDR3 coding sequence is TGCGCCAGCAGCCAAGAAACAGCTTCTAACTATGGCTACACCTTC.

The CDR3 is CASSQSEGTKNIQYF. In DNA form, the CDR3 reads TGCGCCAGCAGCCAGTCGGAGGGTACCAAAAACATTCAGTACTTC. This rearrangement joins TRBV4-3 to TRBJ2-4; the D gene is possibly TRBD2 (6 bases). The V end lost 3 bases, the J end lost 2 bases, and 11 bases lay between the germline ends. Germline V gene lookup returns CDR1 LGHNA and CDR2 YSLEER. This CDR3 is built from 15 residues.

This chain uses TRBV20-1 with TRBJ1-5; 7 nucleotides match TRBD1. Germline CDR1 is DFQATT and CDR2 is SNEGSKA (reference sequence). This CDR3 comprises 14 residues. After removal of 5 bases from V and 8 bases from J, the junction contained 12 bases not matched to a gene. CDR3 amino acids: CSAAYRGRGEPQHF. The CDR3 DNA sequence: TGCAGTGCTGCCTACAGGGGAAGGGGGGAGCCCCAGCATTTT.